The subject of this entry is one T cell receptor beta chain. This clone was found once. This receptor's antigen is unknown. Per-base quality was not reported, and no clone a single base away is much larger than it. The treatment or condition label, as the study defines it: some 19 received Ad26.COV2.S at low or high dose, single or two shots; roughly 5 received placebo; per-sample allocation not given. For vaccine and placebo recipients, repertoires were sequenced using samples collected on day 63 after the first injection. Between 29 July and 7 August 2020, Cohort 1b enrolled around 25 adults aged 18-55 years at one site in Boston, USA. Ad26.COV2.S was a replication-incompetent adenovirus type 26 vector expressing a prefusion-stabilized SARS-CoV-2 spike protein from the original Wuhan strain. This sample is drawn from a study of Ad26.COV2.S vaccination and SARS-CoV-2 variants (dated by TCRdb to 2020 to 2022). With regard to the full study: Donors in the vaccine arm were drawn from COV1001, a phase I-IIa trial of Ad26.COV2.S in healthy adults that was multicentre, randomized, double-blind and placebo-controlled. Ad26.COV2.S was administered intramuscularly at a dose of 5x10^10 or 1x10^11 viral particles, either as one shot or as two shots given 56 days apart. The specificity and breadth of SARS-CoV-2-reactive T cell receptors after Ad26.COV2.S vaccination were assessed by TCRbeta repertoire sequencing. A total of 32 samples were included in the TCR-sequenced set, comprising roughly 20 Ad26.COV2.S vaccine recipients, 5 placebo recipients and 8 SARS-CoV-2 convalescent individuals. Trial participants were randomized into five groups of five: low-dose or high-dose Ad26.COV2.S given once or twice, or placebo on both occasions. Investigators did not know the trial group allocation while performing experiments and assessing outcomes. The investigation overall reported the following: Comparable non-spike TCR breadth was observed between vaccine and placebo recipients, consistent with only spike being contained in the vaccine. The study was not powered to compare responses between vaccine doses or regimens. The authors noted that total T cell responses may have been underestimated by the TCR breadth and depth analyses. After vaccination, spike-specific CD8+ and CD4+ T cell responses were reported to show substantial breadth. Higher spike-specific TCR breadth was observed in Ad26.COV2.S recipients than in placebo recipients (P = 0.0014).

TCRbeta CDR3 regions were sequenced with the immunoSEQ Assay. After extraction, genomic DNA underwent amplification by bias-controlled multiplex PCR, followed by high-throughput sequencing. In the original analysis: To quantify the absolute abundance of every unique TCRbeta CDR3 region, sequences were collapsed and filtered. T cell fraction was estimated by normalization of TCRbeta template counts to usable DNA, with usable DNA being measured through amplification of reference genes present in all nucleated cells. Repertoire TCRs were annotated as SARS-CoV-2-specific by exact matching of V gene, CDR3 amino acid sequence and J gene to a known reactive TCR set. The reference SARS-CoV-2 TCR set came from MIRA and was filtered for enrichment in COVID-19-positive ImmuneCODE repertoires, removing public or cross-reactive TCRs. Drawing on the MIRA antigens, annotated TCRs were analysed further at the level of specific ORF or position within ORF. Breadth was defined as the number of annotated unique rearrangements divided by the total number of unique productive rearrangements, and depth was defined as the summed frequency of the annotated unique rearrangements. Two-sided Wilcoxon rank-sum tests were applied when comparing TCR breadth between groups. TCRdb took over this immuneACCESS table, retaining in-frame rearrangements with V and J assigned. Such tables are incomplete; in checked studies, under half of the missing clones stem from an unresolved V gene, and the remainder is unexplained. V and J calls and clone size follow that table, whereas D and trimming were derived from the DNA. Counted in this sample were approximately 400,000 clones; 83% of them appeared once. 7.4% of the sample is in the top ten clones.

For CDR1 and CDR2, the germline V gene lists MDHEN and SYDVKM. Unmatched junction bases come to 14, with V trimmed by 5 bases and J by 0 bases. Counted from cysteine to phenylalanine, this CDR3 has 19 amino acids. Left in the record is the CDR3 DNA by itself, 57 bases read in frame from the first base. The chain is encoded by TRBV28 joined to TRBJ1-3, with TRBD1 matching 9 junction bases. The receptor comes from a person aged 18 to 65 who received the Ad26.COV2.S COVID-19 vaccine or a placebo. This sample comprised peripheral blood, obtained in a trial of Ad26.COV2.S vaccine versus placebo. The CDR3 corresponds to CASSPGGTGPYFSGNTIYF. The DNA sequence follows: TGTGCCAGCAGTCCTGGGGGGACAGGGCCTTACTTCTCTGGAAACACCATATATTTT.